This T cell receptor (beta chain) was identified during a study of cytomegalovirus exposure and HLA in healthy donors. This CDR3 contains 14 residues. Trimming removed 0 bases at V and 5 bases at J, with 10 bases between. The germline CDR1 and CDR2 sequences are MGHRA and YSYEKL. Use of 60 Vbeta and 13 Jbeta primers characterized the PCR. The data were produced by immunoSEQ multiplex PCR, yet TCRdb's version contains in-frame clones alone and is incomplete. Here the sample spans hundreds of thousands of clones, around 80% being singletons. Sequences were obtained from PBMCs. The receptor was derived from a boy aged 2 to 9 in good health and CMV-seronegative. The chain links TRBV4-1 to TRBJ2-5; weak D call: TRBD2 (5 bases). CDR3 nucleotides: TGCGCCAGCAGCCAAGATGGCGGGCGGGAGACCCAGTACTTC. This encodes CASSQDGGRETQYF.